The 10 T cell receptor beta chains listed next were all sequenced from one sample in a study of molecular identifiers for immune sequencing clone quantification. TCRdb recomputed calls from the PCR reads with MiXCR, one row per CDR3 protein. Here the sample spans 460,000 or so distinct CDR3 sequences, about 25% being singletons. Material for sequencing was naive CD8+ T cells from blood, with Jurkat cell RNA spiked in. Subset described: FACS-sorted CD8+CD4-CCR7+CD45RA+ naive T cells. All receptors derive from a human donor in good health. Some libraries in this study had Jurkat cell RNA spiked in.

This clonotype was observed a few times. The chain employs TRBV13 and TRBJ2-1, with 10 positions matching TRBD2. CDR1 PRHDT and CDR2 FYEKMQ come from the germline V gene (reference sequence). The length of the CDR3 is 16 residues. J gave up 9 bases and V 5 bases, and 13 bases lay outside the gene matches. In nucleotides, the CDR3 is TGTGCCAGCAGCCCCCTTAAAGCGGGGGGGCAGGGTGAGCAGTTCTTC. Translating it yields CASSPLKAGGQGEQFF.

The chain combines TRBV6-2 or TRBV6-3 with TRBJ2-1, with 9 bases that match TRBD2. CDR1 is MNHEY, CDR2 SVGEGT, per germline. The V segment lost 7 bases and the J segment 4 bases; nucleotides outside the gene matches: 11. The CDR3 contains 16 residues. The CDR3 DNA is TGTGCCAGCAATCCTAGCGGGGTTGATTGGTACAATGAGCAGTTCTTC. This gives the protein CASNPSGVDWYNEQFF.

This clonotype was counted a few times. The V call is TRBV29-1, the J call TRBJ2-7; D is unclear. The length of the CDR3 is 12 residues. V was trimmed by 1 base and J by 2 bases, leaving 6 bases between them. Germline CDR1 and CDR2: SQVTM and ANQGSEA. CDR3 in DNA: TGCAGCGTTGAAGCGGCGACCTACGAGCAGTACTTC. It yields the protein CSVEAATYEQYF.

This clonotype was seen ten or more times. The J gene is TRBJ1-5, the V gene TRBV12-3 or TRBV12-4, with 8 bases matching TRBD1. V shed 6 bases and J 5 bases; nucleotides not matched to a gene: 6. This CDR3 is 14 amino acids long. CDR3 sequence (DNA): TGTGCCAGCAGATGGACAGGGTTAGATCAGCCCCAGCATTTT. Protein sequence: CASRWTGLDQPQHF.

Concerning this clonotype itself: Here the CDR3 omits its conserved ending phenylalanine or tryptophan, so a read error is the likely source. For the CDR3, the DNA is TGTGCCAGCAGTCCGCTTACCGGGTCTAGCTACGAGCAGTACCTC. Translation: CASSPLTGSSYEQYL. The rearrangement uses TRBV28 and TRBJ2-7, with unresolved D. V lost 5 bases, J lost 3 bases, and 17 bases lay in between. Germline V lookup: CDR1 MDHEN, CDR2 SYDVKM. This CDR3 spans 15 amino acids.

The rearrangement links TRBV27 to TRBJ2-7; 9 nucleotides match TRBD2. CDR1 and CDR2 (germline): MNHEY, SMNVEV (reference sequence). The CDR3 has 15 amino acids. The V and J ends lost 5 bases and 2 bases, in that order; junction bases with no gene match: 7. Here the CDR3 reads CASSTSGGLAYEQYF. As DNA, the CDR3 is TGTGCCAGCAGTACCAGCGGGGGGCTGGCCTACGAGCAGTACTTC.

This clonotype was seen many times. This chain's CDR3 is CASSQDRTAGELFF. CDR3 nucleotide sequence: TGCGCCAGCAGCCAAGATCGGACGGCCGGGGAGCTGTTTTTT. This rearrangement joins TRBV4-3 to TRBJ2-2; no clear D gene. Germline lookup yields CDR1 LGHNA and CDR2 YSLEER. Trimming pared 0 bases from V and 6 bases from J, leaving 8 bases between. There are 14 residues in the CDR3.

The J gene is TRBJ2-7, the V gene TRBV30; the D gene is possibly TRBD1 (6 bases). V lost 3 bases to trimming and J lost 4 bases, with 25 bases between them. The CDR3 contains 17 residues. CDR1 GTSNPN and CDR2 SVGIG come from the germline V gene (reference sequence). The CDR3: CAWSERYIGGFMYEQYF. In DNA form, the CDR3 reads TGTGCCTGGAGCGAGAGGTATATAGGGGGATTTATGTACGAGCAGTACTTC. The full variable domain, with the rest looked up from reference TRBV30 and TRBJ2-7, is SQTIHQWPATLVQPVGSPLSLECTVEGTSNPNLYWYRQAAGRGLQLLFYSVGIGQISSEVPQNLSASRPQDRQFILSSKKLLLSDSGFYLCAWSERYIGGFMYEQYFGPGTRLTVT.

This clonotype turned up a few times. The CDR3 bases are TGTGCCAGCAGCTTAATTGGGGGTTACAATGAGCAGTTCTTC. Protein: CASSLIGGYNEQFF. This chain connects TRBV7-9 to TRBJ2-1; either TRBD1 or TRBD2 may fit D (5 bases each). The V end was cut by 2 bases, the J end by 4 bases, with 9 bases between. Germline loops: CDR1 SEHNR, CDR2 FQNEAQ (reference sequence). The CDR3 covers 14 residues.

The chain is built from TRBV2 and TRBJ2-7; D call uncertain. The germline V and J ends were trimmed by 0 bases and 5 bases, with 14 bases remaining between them. The CDR3 consists of 15 residues. Germline V CDR1 and CDR2: SNHLY, FYNNEI. CDR3 nucleotide sequence: TGTGCCAGCAGTGAAGCGGCCGGATGGTACGACGAGCAGTACTTC. This encodes CASSEAAGWYDEQYF.